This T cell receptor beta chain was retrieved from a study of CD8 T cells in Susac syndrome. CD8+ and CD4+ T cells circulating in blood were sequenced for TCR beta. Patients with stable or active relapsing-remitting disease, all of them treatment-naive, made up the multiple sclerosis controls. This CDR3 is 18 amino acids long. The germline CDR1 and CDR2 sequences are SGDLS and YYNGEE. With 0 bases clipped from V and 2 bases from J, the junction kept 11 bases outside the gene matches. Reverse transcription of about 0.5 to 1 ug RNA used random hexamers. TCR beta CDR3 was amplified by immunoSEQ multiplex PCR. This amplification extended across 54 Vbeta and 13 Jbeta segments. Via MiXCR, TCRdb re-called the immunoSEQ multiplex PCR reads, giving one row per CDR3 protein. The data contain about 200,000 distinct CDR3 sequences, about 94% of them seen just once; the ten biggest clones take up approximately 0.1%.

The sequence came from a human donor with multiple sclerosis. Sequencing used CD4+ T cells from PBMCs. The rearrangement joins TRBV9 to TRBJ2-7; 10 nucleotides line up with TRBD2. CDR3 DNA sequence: TGTGCCAGCAGCGTAGGTTTGAGTAGCGGGGGGCTCACCTACGAGCAGTACTTC. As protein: CASSVGLSSGGLTYEQYF.